This T cell receptor (beta chain) was retrieved from a study of T cells after yellow fever vaccination. A single record per CDR3 protein comes from TCRdb applying MiXCR to the 5' RACE reads. The sample lists about 58,000 distinct CDR3 sequences, about 5.2% occurring once. Notes on the study in general: Within the sorted memory subsets, almost all vaccine-responding clonotypes could not be detected on day 0.

This clonotype was recorded many times. CDR3 size: 15 residues. Trimming stripped 3 bases from V and 0 bases from J, with 7 bases between. Germline V gene lookup returns CDR1 SGDLS and CDR2 YYNGEE. The J gene is TRBJ2-6, the V gene TRBV9; D is uncertain. Source: PBMCs, either bulk or a sorted T-cell subset (CD4+, CD8+, memory, or dextramer-sorted; not recorded which), taken on the day of the yellow fever booster vaccination. The sequence was collected from a man younger than 30 who received the YFV17D yellow fever vaccine. The CDR3 sequence: CASSAMYSGANVLTF. The CDR3 DNA reads TGTGCCAGCAGCGCGATGTACTCTGGGGCCAACGTCCTGACTTTC.